This TCR beta chain was captured by sequencing in a study of blood T cell repertoires in COVID-19 (dated by TCRdb to the early 2020s). In the study overall: Samples covering the acute and convalescent phases of COVID-19 were provided by collaborators in the United States, Italy and Spain. The prospective study material was composed of cDNA or gDNA derived from T cells, B-cell-depleted T cells, or PBMCs. Subjects who had been exposed to COVID-19, were actively infected with it, or had recovered from it provided the deeply sampled blood TCRbeta repertoires that made up the dataset. The repertoires were released in a freely available public database meant as a resource for research on the immune response to SARS-CoV-2. The samples were drawn from the first 160 participants of the ongoing ImmuneRACE study and from about 1,200 subjects provided by 6 global collaborators. The sample metadata nearly always contained a de-identified subject ID, COVID-19 status, age in years and sex. Where available, HLA class I and class II types were obtained from metadata supplied by the sample provider rather than from assay-based typing. Overall study results and their limits: Clinical and demographic metadata were provided uncurated, with the amount varying by source and participant.

TCRbeta CDR3 regions were amplified from genomic DNA by means of the immunoSEQ Assay, a bias-controlled multiplex PCR. From the authors' description of their analysis: The number of nucleated cells in each sample was estimated from the amplification of reference gene primers within the assay. Sequence reads were collapsed and filtered to measure the absolute abundance of every unique TCRbeta CDR3 rearrangement. For each sample, productive Simpson clonality was calculated as the square root of Simpson's diversity index across productive rearrangements. TCRdb took over this immuneACCESS table, retaining in-frame rearrangements with V and J assigned. Such tables are incomplete; in checked studies, under half of the missing clones stem from an unresolved V gene, and the remainder is unexplained. The V and J calls and clone size come from that table; D and trimming were worked out from the DNA. The sample data list roughly 90,000 clones, and approximately 80% of these were observed just once. The top ten hold approximately 10% of the sample.

Collaborating institutions collected whole blood in K2EDTA tubes following their own protocols. For TCRbeta analysis, collaborator samples were shipped as frozen whole blood, as isolated PBMCs, or as DNA extracted from either sample type. As a fraction of the sample, this clone is medium-sized (0.01 to 0.1%). Its antigen is still unknown. No base qualities exist here, and no much larger clone lies one base off it. The CDR3, cysteine through phenylalanine, is 16 amino acids long. Only the CDR3 part of the read is kept: 48 bases, read in frame from the first base. From the germline V gene (reference sequence), CDR1 is SGHNT and CDR2 is YYREEE. V loses 4 bases of germline sequence and J loses 0 bases, and the interval between the two ends is 16 bases.

Material for sequencing was peripheral blood. The clonotype was recovered from a woman in her seventies with acute or convalescent COVID-19. The chain couples TRBV5-4 to TRBJ1-2, with a weak D call of TRBD1 (5 bases match). The CDR3 corresponds to CASSPGIVGANYGYTF. The nucleotides are TGTGCCAGCAGCCCAGGGATCGTCGGAGCTAACTATGGCTACACCTTC. The entire variable domain, with the stretches around the CDR3 drawn from the reference TRBV5-4 and TRBJ1-2 proteins, is ETGVTQSPTHLIKTRGQQVTLRCSSQSGHNTVSWYQQALGQGPQFIFQYYREEENGRGNFPPRFSGLQFPNYSSELNVNALELDDSALYLCASSPGIVGANYGYTFGSGTRLTVV.